These T cell receptor beta chains were read from a single sample in a study of graft-versus-host responses after intestinal transplantation. The table came from immunoSEQ multiplex PCR; TCRdb's copy has only in-frame clones and leaves some out. The sample lists 130,000 to 150,000 clones; around 90% were seen once. These TCRs are of unknown antigen specificity. The sequencing here drew on unstimulated CD4+ T cells sorted from spleen or lymph node cells, taken before intestinal transplant. These receptors were obtained from a human donor who received an intestinal transplant. The CDR3 runs from the conserved cysteine through the conserved F or W. The order of the fields is D gene, clone size, J gene, V gene, CDR3 DNA, CDR3 protein. The D gene is left open where the match is weak. Size values are once, few and many counts, or a class for expanded clones, and some rows have none.

NA	NA	TRBJ2-5	TRBV7-2	TGTGCCAGCAGTCTCCAAGAGACCCAGTACTTC	CASSLQETQYF
TRBD2	NA	TRBJ2-5	TRBV28	TGTGCCAGCAGCACTACCACGGGACTAGCGGCTAAAGAGACCCAGTACTTC	CASSTTTGLAAKETQYF
NA	NA	TRBJ2-7	TRBV7-2	TGTGCCAGCAGCTTACTACTTGGAACCTACGAGCAGTACTTC	CASSLLLGTYEQYF
NA	NA	TRBJ1-4	TRBV27	TGTGCCAGCAGTCTGGGGCCCCAGGGAGGTGAAAAACTGTTTTTT	CASSLGPQGGEKLFF
NA	NA	TRBJ2-7	TRBV4-2	TGTGCCAGCAGCCAAGACAGCGGCTACGAGCAGTACTTC	CASSQDSGYEQYF
NA	NA	TRBJ2-5	TRBV18	TGTGCCAGCTCACCCAACCTCCCGGGGGGCGAGACCCAGTACTTC	CASSPNLPGGETQYF
NA	NA	TRBJ2-3	TRBV7-9	TGTGCCAGCAGCTTGGACGTCCGGAGCACAGATACGCAGTATTTT	CASSLDVRSTDTQYF
TRBD1	NA	TRBJ2-2	TRBV30	TGTGCCTGGAGTGGACAGGGCGCCGGGGAGCTGTTTTTT	CAWSGQGAGELFF
NA	NA	TRBJ2-1	TRBV6-1	TGTGCCAGCAGTCCACAAGGCTACTACAATGAGCAGTTCTTC	CASSPQGYYNEQFF
NA	NA	TRBJ2-7	TRBV7-9	TGTGCCAGCAGCAACCCAGGGTACGAGCAGTACTTC	CASSNPGYEQYF
TRBD2	NA	TRBJ2-1	TRBV5-4	TGTGCCAGCAGGATAGCGGGAGGACATTACAATGAGCAGTTCTTC	CASRIAGGHYNEQFF
NA	NA	TRBJ2-3	TRBV9	TGTGCCAGCAGCGTAGGAGGGACTGCCACAGATACGCAGTATTTT	CASSVGGTATDTQYF
NA	NA	TRBJ1-5	TRBV21-1	TGTGCCAGCAGCAAAGTCATAGGGAATCAGCCCCAGCATTTT	CASSKVIGNQPQHF
TRBD2	NA	TRBJ2-7	TRBV27	TGTGCCAGCAGTTTAGCCGGGACTAGCCCCTACGAGCAGTACTTC	CASSLAGTSPYEQYF
TRBD1	NA	TRBJ1-1	TRBV19	TGTGCCAGTAGTACCGACAGGGACACTGAAGCTTTCTTT	CASSTDRDTEAFF
NA	NA	TRBJ1-3	TRBV28	TGTGCCAGCAGACAGGCGAACTCTGGAAACACCATATATTTT	CASRQANSGNTIYF
TRBD1	NA	TRBJ2-5	TRBV5-6	TGTGCCAGCAGCTGGACAGGGGTGGAGACCCAGTACTTC	CASSWTGVETQYF
NA	NA	TRBJ2-5	TRBV4-3	TGCGCCAGCAGCCAAGATCTCGGTCAAGAGACCCAGTACTTC	CASSQDLGQETQYF
TRBD1	NA	TRBJ2-2	TRBV6-1	TGTGCCACGACGGCACGGACAGGGAACACCGGGGAGCTGTTTTTT	CATTARTGNTGELFF
NA	NA	TRBJ2-7	TRBV28	TGTGCCACTGTAGGGGGAGGGGTCCGCTACGAGCAGTACTTC	CATVGGGVRYEQYF
NA	NA	TRBJ2-2	TRBV27	TGTGCCAGCAGTTTCGGGACGGGTTACAATAGGGCCGGGGAGCTGTTTTTT	CASSFGTGYNRAGELFF
TRBD2	NA	TRBJ2-1	TRBV15	TGTGCCACCAGCAGAGAAGGAGGTCTAGCGGGAGGGACCTACAATGAGCAGTTCTTC	CATSREGGLAGGTYNEQFF
NA	NA	TRBJ2-7	TRBV6-1	TGTGCCAGCAGTGGACCCCGGGTCAAATACGAGCAGTACTTC	CASSGPRVKYEQYF
TRBD2	NA	TRBJ2-1	TRBV7-3	TGTGCCAGCAGCGCCAGCGGGAGAGTCGGCAATGAGCAGTTCTTC	CASSASGRVGNEQFF
NA	NA	TRBJ2-3	TRBV28	TGTGCCAGCAGTTTCTCGGGGGGCCTCAACTCGGATACGCAGTATTTT	CASSFSGGLNSDTQYF
NA	NA	TRBJ1-4	TRBV30	TGTGCCTGGAGTGTAGAAAAACTGTTTTTT	CAWSVEKLFF
TRBD2	NA	TRBJ2-1	TRBV7-2	TGTGCCAGCAGGTCCGGGACTAGCATTCAGTTCTTC	CASRSGTSIQFF
TRBD2	NA	TRBJ2-3	TRBV5-6	TGTGCCAGCAGCTTGTTTGGGACTAGGGGCACAGATACGCAGTATTTT	CASSLFGTRGTDTQYF
NA	NA	TRBJ1-2	TRBV28	TGTGCCGCCACGGCGGGGGTGGAAAGTGGCTACACCTTC	CAATAGVESGYTF
NA	NA	TRBJ2-1	TRBV28	TGTGCCAGCAGTTTACCGTTCAATGAGCAGTTCTTC	CASSLPFNEQFF
TRBD2	NA	TRBJ2-7	TRBV29-1	TGCAGCGTCGAGGGGGTAGCGGGAGGGCCTAAGGGCTACGAGCAGTACTTC	CSVEGVAGGPKGYEQYF
NA	NA	TRBJ2-3	TRBV19	TGTGCCAGTAGTAATAGCGGCACAGATACGCAGTATTTT	CASSNSGTDTQYF
NA	NA	TRBJ2-1	TRBV6-8	TGTGCCAGCAGCCAGGACTTGCGGTCCTACAATGAGCAGTTCTTC	CASSQDLRSYNEQFF
TRBD1	NA	TRBJ1-5	TRBV2	TGTGCCAGCAGGGACAGGGGGAAGGTGCCCCAGCATTTT	CASRDRGKVPQHF
TRBD2	NA	TRBJ2-7	TRBV30	TGTGCCTGGACCCCAGCTAGCGGGTTCTCCTACGAGCAGTACTTC	CAWTPASGFSYEQYF
TRBD1	once	TRBJ1-1	TRBV28	TGTGCCAGCAGTCTACCACAGGGGAGAGCTTTCTTT	CASSLPQGRAFF
NA	NA	TRBJ2-3	TRBV19	TGTGCCAGTAGTATATCCGTTGGAAGGGAGGCAGATACGCAGTATTTT	CASSISVGREADTQYF
TRBD1	NA	TRBJ2-1	TRBV5-1	TGCGCCAGCAGCTTGCCAGGACAGGGGGCGAATGAGCAGTTCTTC	CASSLPGQGANEQFF
NA	NA	TRBJ2-3	TRBV7-9	TGTGCCAGCAGCTCCCTGAGGGCAGGCGCCGATACGCAGTATTTT	CASSSLRAGADTQYF
TRBD1	NA	TRBJ2-5	TRBV7-9	TGTGCCATACCGAGCCAGGGACAGGGGTACCAAGGGACCCAGTACTTC	CAIPSQGQGYQGTQYF
TRBD1	NA	TRBJ1-2	TRBV30	TGTGCCTGGAGCCAGGGGGGGATCTATGGCTACACCTTC	CAWSQGGIYGYTF
NA	NA	TRBJ2-5	TRBV19	TGTGCCAGTAGGAGGACCTCGGCGGGACAAGAGACCCAGTACTTC	CASRRTSAGQETQYF
NA	NA	TRBJ1-1	TRBV6-1	TGTGCCAGCAGTGAACCCAGGCTTGAAGCTTTCTTT	CASSEPRLEAFF
TRBD1	once	TRBJ2-7	TRBV7-3	TGTGCCAGCAGCATAACAGGGGGCGCCTCCTACGAGCAGTACTTC	CASSITGGASYEQYF
NA	NA	TRBJ2-3	TRBV6-1	TGTGCCAGCAGTGCTCAGGGGAGTCGCACAGATACGCAGTATTTT	CASSAQGSRTDTQYF
NA	once	TRBJ1-2	TRBV30	TGTGCCTGGAGTGTGGTGTGGGCTAACTATGGCTACACCTTC	CAWSVVWANYGYTF
TRBD1	NA	TRBJ1-5	TRBV2	TGTGCCAGCAGTGGGACAGGGCCGCAGCCCCAGCATTTT	CASSGTGPQPQHF
NA	NA	TRBJ2-1	TRBV10-3	TGTGCCATCAGTCCCGGGACTCGTAATGAGCAGTTCTTC	CAISPGTRNEQFF
TRBD1	NA	TRBJ1-1	TRBV27	TGTGCCAGCAGTTTATCGACAGGGAGGGACACTGAAGCTTTCTTT	CASSLSTGRDTEAFF
NA	NA	TRBJ1-1	TRBV28	TGTGCCAGCAGTTTAGAAATGAACACTGAAGCTTTCTTT	CASSLEMNTEAFF
NA	once	TRBJ1-5	TRBV28	TGTGCCAGCAAACCAATCGGGTTCAATCAGCCCCAGCATTTT	CASKPIGFNQPQHF
NA	NA	TRBJ1-5	TRBV10-3	TGTGCCATCAGGGACCCAGATCAGCCCCAGCATTTT	CAIRDPDQPQHF
NA	once	TRBJ1-4	TRBV28	TGTGCCAGCAGCCCTGGGACTGACGAAAAACTGTTTTTT	CASSPGTDEKLFF
NA	NA	TRBJ2-6	TRBV6-6	TGTGCCAGCAGATCCCCTGGGGCCAACGTCCTGACTTTC	CASRSPGANVLTF
NA	once	TRBJ1-5	TRBV4-2	TGTGCCAGCAGCCAACTTAAGGGGGACAAAAAGGGGTCTAGCAATCAGCCCCAGCATTTT	CASSQLKGDKKGSSNQPQHF
TRBD2	NA	TRBJ2-3	TRBV27	TGTGCCAGCAGTTCTAGCGGGAGGTTCCGCACAGATACGCAGTATTTT	CASSSSGRFRTDTQYF
TRBD1	NA	TRBJ1-6	TRBV28	TGTGCCAGCAGTTCTGTTCGGGACAGGGGGCGAAATTCACCCCTCCACTTT	CASSSVRDRGRNSPLHF
TRBD2	NA	TRBJ2-5	TRBV5-8	TGTGCCAGCAGCTTGTACGTAGCGGGAGGGCCGGGGAAGACCCAGTACTTC	CASSLYVAGGPGKTQYF
TRBD2	NA	TRBJ2-5	TRBV5-1	TGCGCCAGCAGCCGTAGCGGGAGTATGAGGGAGACCCAGTACTTC	CASSRSGSMRETQYF